This entry features one T cell receptor (beta chain) sequence. Germline CDR1 is DFQATT and CDR2 is SNEGSKA (reference sequence). The CDR3 covers 15 residues. The trim removed 0 bases at V and 3 bases at J, leaving 5 bases unmatched. This sample was taken from a study of T cells after yellow fever vaccination. Each CDR3 protein gets one entry after TCRdb re-called the 5' RACE reads with MiXCR. The sample shows almost 600,000 distinct CDR3 sequences, roughly 12% of them seen only once. This receptor was taken from a man aged 25 to 40 who received the YFV17D yellow fever vaccine. Specimen: PBMCs, collected on the day of the yellow fever booster vaccination. The V and J genes are TRBV20-1 and TRBJ2-7, with 10 nucleotides matching TRBD1. The CDR3 here is CSARETGGGLYEQYF. The CDR3 nucleotides read TGCAGTGCTAGAGAGACAGGGGGCGGCCTCTACGAGCAGTACTTC.